One and the same sample provided the 19 T cell receptor beta chains below, sequenced in a study of blood T cell repertoires in COVID-19. Generated by immunoSEQ multiplex PCR, the TCRdb table keeps only in-frame clones and is missing some. The data hold approximately 230,000 clones, with just over 85% observed a single time. Sequencing was carried out using peripheral blood. These receptors all come from a man older than 75 with acute or convalescent COVID-19.

The rearrangement joins TRBV4-3 to TRBJ1-3; D gene uncertain. The CDR3 is 18 amino acids. Per the germline V gene, CDR1 is LGHNA and CDR2 is YSLEER. V shed 1 base and J shed 0 bases, with 16 bases lying between them. CDR3 sequence reads: CASSQGLSGDSSGNTIYF. CDR3 bases: TGCGCCAGCAGCCAAGGTCTTTCGGGTGATAGCTCTGGAAACACCATATATTTT.

This clone was seen a single time. V and J are TRBV21-1 and TRBJ2-7; the table's D call, TRBD2, was not checked against the DNA. TRBV21-1 is noted as a pseudogene. The CDR3 runs 16 residues. The CDR3 sequence is CASSKAGSTAGVEQYF. Written as DNA, the CDR3 is TGTGCCAGCAGCAAAGCGGGATCCACCGCGGGTGTCGAGCAGTACTTC.

The chain combines TRBV23-1 with TRBJ1-5, with TRBD1 identical over 8 bases. TRBV23-1 is labeled an ORF, and its function is uncertain. Trimming removed 5 bases from V and 5 bases from J; junction bases left unmatched: 8. The CDR3 spans 15 residues. The CDR3 loop is CASSWTGCLDQPQHF. In DNA, the CDR3 is TGCGCCAGCAGTTGGACAGGGTGCCTAGATCAGCCCCAGCATTTT.

The count of this clone is one. CDR3 region: CSVGGSGNTIYF. The CDR3 coding sequence is TGCAGCGTTGGCGGCTCTGGAAACACCATATATTTT. This chain links TRBV29-1 with TRBJ1-3; D unclear. The CDR3 is 12 amino acids. CDR1 is SQVTM, CDR2 ANQGSEA, per germline. V was cut by 4 bases and J by 0 bases, with 4 bases left in between.

The V call is TRBV6-4, the J call TRBJ2-3, with D possibly TRBD2 on 6 matching bases. V gave up 6 bases and J gave up 1 base, with 8 bases separating them. This CDR3 has 13 residues. Germline-derived CDR1 and CDR2 are MRHNA and SNTAGT. This CDR3 reads CASRASGTDTQYF. The CDR3 bases are TGTGCCAGCAGAGCTAGCGGCACAGATACGCAGTATTTT.

The chain is built from TRBV28 and TRBJ2-7; 9 nucleotides match TRBD1. V was pared by 3 bases and J by 8 bases, with 11 bases of the junction left unmatched. In germline, CDR1 is MDHEN, CDR2 SYDVKM. The CDR3 is 15 amino acids. This CDR3 reads CASSFGGDRGGKQYF. The DNA of the CDR3 is TGTGCCAGCAGTTTCGGGGGCGACAGGGGGGGTAAGCAGTACTTC.

The gene calls are TRBV5-1 and TRBJ2-1; perhaps TRBD2 as D (6 bases). CDR1 is SGHRS, CDR2 YFSETQ, per germline. The CDR3 sequence is 15 residues long. Trimming shortened V by 0 bases and J by 0 bases, and 7 bases separated the two germline ends. The CDR3: CASSLAGDSYNEQFF. The CDR3 DNA reads TGCGCCAGCAGCTTGGCGGGGGACTCCTACAATGAGCAGTTCTTC.

The CDR3: CASSYEGGLGRPQHF. The CDR3, as DNA: TGTGCCAGCAGTTACGAGGGAGGGTTGGGTCGGCCCCAGCATTTT. This chain connects TRBV6-2 or TRBV6-3 to TRBJ1-5; D unclear. The CDR3 has 15 residues. V dropped 2 bases and J dropped 9 bases, with 17 bases sitting between them. The germline V gene encodes CDR1 MNHEY and CDR2 SVGEGT.

The CDR3 loop reads CASDTDRGVRETQYF. The DNA for the CDR3 is TGCGCCAGCGACACGGACAGGGGGGTAAGAGAGACCCAGTACTTC. The genes are TRBV5-1 and TRBJ2-5, with TRBD1 identical over 10 bases. The CDR3 has 15 residues. Germline loops: CDR1 SGHRS, CDR2 YFSETQ. Trimming removed 7 bases from V and 4 bases from J; junction bases left unmatched: 10.

The chain recombines TRBV6-6 with TRBJ2-7; TRBD1 aligns across 7 bases. The CDR3 spans 17 residues. The V and J ends lost 5 bases and 1 base, in that order; junction bases with no gene match: 14. The germline gives CDR1 MNHNY, CDR2 SVGAGI (reference sequence). The CDR3 here is CASSRRKGQSLSYEQYF. In DNA, the CDR3 is TGTGCCAGCAGTCGCCGTAAGGGACAGTCCCTGTCCTACGAGCAGTACTTC.

V and J are TRBV14 and TRBJ2-3; 7 bases agree with TRBD2. The CDR3 has 15 residues. Trimming took 4 bases from V and 0 from J; bases not matched to a gene: 4. Germline V gene lookup returns CDR1 SGHDN and CDR2 FVKESK. The CDR3: CASSPGTTSTDTQYF. The CDR3 DNA follows: TGTGCCAGCAGCCCCGGGACTACCAGCACAGATACGCAGTATTTT.

This clone was counted a single time. The chain recombines TRBV19 with TRBJ1-1; TRBD1 is a possible D gene (5 bases). V was shortened by 5 bases and J by 0 bases, with 7 bases between the two germline ends. Germline V gene sequence: CDR1 LNHDA, CDR2 SQIVND (reference sequence). CDR3 size: 13 residues. As DNA, the CDR3 is TGTGCCAGTAGTGCAGGGTTGAACACTGAAGCTTTCTTT. As protein: CASSAGLNTEAFF.

The J gene is TRBJ1-1, the V gene TRBV5-1, with D maybe TRBD1 (5 bases). The length of the CDR3 is 14 residues. The V gene lost 5 bases and the J gene lost 4 bases, with 15 bases spanning the gap. CDR1 and CDR2 from the germline V gene are SGHRS and YFSETQ. For the CDR3, the DNA is TGCGCCAGCAGTCCCAACGACAGATTCACTGAAGCTTTCTTT. It yields the protein CASSPNDRFTEAFF.

The chain recombines TRBV24-1 with TRBJ2-1, with 9 bases that match TRBD1. In germline, CDR1 is KGHDR, CDR2 SFDVKD. The length of the CDR3 is 17 residues. V was clipped by 4 bases and J by 6 bases; unmatched bases: 12. CDR3 region: CATSEVIGQGPSNEQFF. The CDR3 region has the DNA TGTGCCACCAGTGAAGTGATAGGACAGGGGCCCTCCAATGAGCAGTTCTTC.

This clone has a single count. An end of the junction does not agree with germline; a read error may underlie this. J is TRBJ2-2 and V is TRBV20-1; 7 positions agree with TRBD1. The CDR3 sequence is 15 residues long. Germline CDR1 DFQATT, CDR2 SNEGSKA (reference sequence). The CDR3 DNA follows: TGCAATGCTAGTAGGACAGGCCCGCTGACCGGGGAGCTGTTTTTT. Translated, it gives CNASRTGPLTGELFF.

This clone was counted only a few times. The chain joins TRBV19 to TRBJ1-6; 9 positions match TRBD1. The V and J ends lost 10 bases and 9 bases, in that order; junction bases with no gene match: 4. The CDR3 totals 12 residues. Germline V gives CDR1 LNHDA, CDR2 SQIVND (reference sequence). CDR3 in amino acids: CATGTGISPLHF. CDR3 DNA: TGTGCCACCGGGACAGGGATTTCACCCCTCCACTTT.

CDR3 DNA sequence: TGCGCCAGTACACTAGCGGGGGGAACAGATACGCAGTATTTT. Its translation is CASTLAGGTDTQYF. The chain combines TRBV5-1 with TRBJ2-3; TRBD2 matches 12 bases. This CDR3 spans 14 amino acids. V dropped 8 bases and J dropped 3; count of bases not matched to a gene: 4. The germline CDR1 and CDR2 sequences are SGHRS and YFSETQ.

The rearrangement joins TRBV21-1 to TRBJ1-6. TRBV21-1 is given as a pseudogene. The length of the CDR3 is 18 residues. CDR3 residues: CASSKRSPRDDYNSPLHF. Here the CDR3 DNA reads TGTGCCAGCAGCAAAAGAAGCCCCCGGGATGACTATAATTCACCCCTCCACTTT.

V is TRBV5-1 and J is TRBJ2-5, with 7 bases matching TRBD1. The CDR3 contains 15 residues. Per the germline V gene, CDR1 is SGHRS and CDR2 is YFSETQ. Losses at the gene ends were 4 bases for V and 1 base for J; bases not matched to a gene: 7. The CDR3 DNA reads as TGCGCCAGCAGCACCGGGACAGTTGTCCAAGAGACCCAGTACTTC. Translated, it gives CASSTGTVVQETQYF.